The next 5 T cell receptor beta chains were all read from a single sample in a study of identical twins. Each CDR3 protein is one row after TCRdb ran MiXCR on the 5' RACE reads. This table holds fewer than 500,000 distinct CDR3 sequences, 20% to 25% found once. This sample also belongs to another study, concerning T cells expressing NK-cell markers.

Input material: CD4+ T cells sorted from blood. These receptors were collected from a woman aged 18-29 years in good health.

The gene calls are TRBV7-9 and TRBJ2-2, with 8 bases matching TRBD1. The V and J ends lost 7 bases and 6 bases, in that order; junction bases with no gene match: 13. The CDR3 is 16 residues long. Germline V CDR1 and CDR2: SEHNR, FQNEAQ (reference sequence). This CDR3 reads CASNPGGSGLAGELFF. The CDR3 coding sequence is TGTGCCAGCAACCCAGGGGGCTCGGGATTGGCCGGGGAGCTGTTTTTT.

This clonotype has only a few counts. The chain combines TRBV2 with TRBJ2-3; 9 positions agree with TRBD2. J gave up 3 bases and V 6 bases, and 10 bases lay outside the gene matches. The CDR3 loop spans 16 amino acids. Germline V lookup: CDR1 SNHLY, CDR2 FYNNEI. In nucleotides, the CDR3 is TGTGCCAGCAGAGAGAGACTAGCGGTGTGGACAGATACGCAGTATTTT. Its protein is CASRERLAVWTDTQYF.

The V and J genes are TRBV12-3 or TRBV12-4 and TRBJ1-1; D is unclear. Trimming took 5 bases from V and 10 from J, leaving 17 bases between them. The CDR3 is 13 residues long. The chain's CDR3 is CASSPPSGHVAFF. The DNA for the CDR3 is TGTGCCAGCAGTCCCCCCTCTGGGCATGTAGCTTTCTTT.

Many counts were recorded for this clonotype. This chain links TRBV20-1 with TRBJ2-1, with TRBD2 matching 8 bases. From germline, CDR1 is DFQATT and CDR2 SNEGSKA (reference sequence). This CDR3 spans 16 amino acids. Germline trimming cut 5 bases from V and 12 bases from J; bases unmatched to any gene: 21. The CDR3 DNA sequence: TGCAGTGCTTCCCCCTCCGGGACGGGGGGGCGTTTTGCGCAGTTCTTC. As protein: CSASPSGTGGRFAQFF.

The V gene is TRBV15, the J gene TRBJ2-7; 8 nucleotides line up with TRBD2. V was clipped by 4 bases and J by 4 bases; unmatched bases: 6. Germline V lookup: CDR1 LNHNV, CDR2 YYDKDF (reference sequence). CDR3 size: 14 residues. CDR3: CATSTGLAEYEQYF. The DNA of the CDR3 is TGTGCCACCAGCACCGGACTAGCTGAGTACGAGCAGTACTTC.